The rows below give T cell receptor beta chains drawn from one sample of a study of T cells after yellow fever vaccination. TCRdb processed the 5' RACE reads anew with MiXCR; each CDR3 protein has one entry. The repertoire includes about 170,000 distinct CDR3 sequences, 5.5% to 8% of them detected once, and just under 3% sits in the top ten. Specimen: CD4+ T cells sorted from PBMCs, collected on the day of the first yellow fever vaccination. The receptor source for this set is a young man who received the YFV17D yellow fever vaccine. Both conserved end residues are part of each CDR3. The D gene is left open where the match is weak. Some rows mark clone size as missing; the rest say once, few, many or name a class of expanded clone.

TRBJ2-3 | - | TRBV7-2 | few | TGTGCCAGCAGCCAAACCGGGGTCACAGATACGCAGTATTTT | CASSQTGVTDTQYF
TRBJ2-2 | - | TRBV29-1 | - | TGCACTAAAACATGGGGGGGGGCCACCGGGGAGCTGTTTTTT | CTKTWGGATGELFF
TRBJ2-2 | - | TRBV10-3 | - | TGTGCCATCAGTGAGTCGATCTCTTGGGGTACCGGGGAGCTGTTTTTT | CAISESISWGTGELFF
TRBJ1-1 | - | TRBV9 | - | TGTGCCAGCAGCCTAACCGCAGGGGTGGGGTACACTGAAGCTTTCTTT | CASSLTAGVGYTEAFF
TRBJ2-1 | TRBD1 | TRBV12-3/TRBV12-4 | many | TGTGCCAGCAGAACGGACAGGGGTAGGCGTGAGCAGTTCTTC | CASRTDRGRREQFF
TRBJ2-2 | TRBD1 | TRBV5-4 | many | TGTGCCAGCAGCGAAGGGACAGGAGCCACCGGGGAGCTGTTTTTT | CASSEGTGATGELFF
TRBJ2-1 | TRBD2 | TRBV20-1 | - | TGCAGTGCTATTGGGATGCCGACTAGCGGGGATGAGCAGTTCTTC | CSAIGMPTSGDEQFF
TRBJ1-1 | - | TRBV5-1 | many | TGCGCCAGCAGCTTGGCTTCAGGGACGTTGAACACTGAAGCTTTCTTT | CASSLASGTLNTEAFF
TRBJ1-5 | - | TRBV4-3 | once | TGCGCCAGCAGCCAAGATCAGGGGCGGTATCAGCCCCAGCATTTT | CASSQDQGRYQPQHF
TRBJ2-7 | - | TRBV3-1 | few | TGTGCCAGCAGCCAAGATTTCCAGAGCCTCTACGAGCAGTACTTC | CASSQDFQSLYEQYF
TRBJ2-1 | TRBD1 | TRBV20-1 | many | TGCAGTGCTCCGGGACAGGGAATCAATGAGCAGTTCTTC | CSAPGQGINEQFF
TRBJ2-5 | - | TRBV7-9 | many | TGTGCCAGCAGCTTAGCGGGGACTGGCCAGTACTTC | CASSLAGTGQYF
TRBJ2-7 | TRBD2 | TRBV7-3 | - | TGTGTCAGCAGCTTAATGGGGGGGACCTACGAGCAGTACTTC | CVSSLMGGTYEQYF
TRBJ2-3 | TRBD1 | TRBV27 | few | TGTGCCAGCAGTTTGAGGGACAGACTCCCAGATACGCAGTATTTT | CASSLRDRLPDTQYF
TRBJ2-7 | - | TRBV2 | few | TGTGCCAGCAGGACAGTGAGCCCCGAGCAGTACTTC | CASRTVSPEQYF
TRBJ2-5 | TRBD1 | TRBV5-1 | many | TGCGCCAGCAGCGCCCAGACAGGGTCGGAGACCCAGTACTTC | CASSAQTGSETQYF
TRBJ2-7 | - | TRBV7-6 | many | TGTGCCAGCAGCTTAGAAACAGTTGCCTACGAGCAGTACTTC | CASSLETVAYEQYF
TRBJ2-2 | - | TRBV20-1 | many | TGCAGTGCTAGCGTGTGGGGGGGCCCCGGGGAGCTGTTTTTT | CSASVWGGPGELFF
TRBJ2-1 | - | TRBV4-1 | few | TGCGCCAGCAGCCAAGGTAGTAAAGGTCCTGCCAATGAGCAGTTCTTC | CASSQGSKGPANEQFF
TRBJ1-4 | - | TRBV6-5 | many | TGTGCCAGCAGCCGACAGGAGGGGACTAATGAAAAACTGTTTTTT | CASSRQEGTNEKLFF
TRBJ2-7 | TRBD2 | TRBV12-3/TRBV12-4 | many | TGTGCCAGCAGTTTACGGGGGTTAGCGGGCGCCTACGAGCAGTACTTC | CASSLRGLAGAYEQYF
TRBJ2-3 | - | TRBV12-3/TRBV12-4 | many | TGTGCCAGCAGCCCGGTATTAGTTACGCAGTATTTT | CASSPVLVTQYF
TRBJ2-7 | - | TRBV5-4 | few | TGTGCCAGCAGCCCTGAAGTAGGTCAGGGAAAGAACTACGAGCAGTACTTC | CASSPEVGQGKNYEQYF
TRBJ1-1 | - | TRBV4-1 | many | TGCGCCAGCAGCCAAGTTGGAGGGGGGAGAGATGCTTTCTTT | CASSQVGGGRDAFF
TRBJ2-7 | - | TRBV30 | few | TGTGGACTAAAGGAGGCAGGACCGGACGAGCAGTACTTC | CGLKEAGPDEQYF
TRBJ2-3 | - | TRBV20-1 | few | TGCAGTCCACGGGGGATGGGCACAGATACGCAGTATTTT | CSPRGMGTDTQYF
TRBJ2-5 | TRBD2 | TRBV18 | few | TGTGCCAGCTCACCGACTAGCGGGGGAAACCAAGAGACCCAGTACTTC | CASSPTSGGNQETQYF
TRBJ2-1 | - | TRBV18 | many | TGTGCCAGCTCACCACCACAGGGGGGGCTCTACAATGAGCAGTTCTTC | CASSPPQGGLYNEQFF
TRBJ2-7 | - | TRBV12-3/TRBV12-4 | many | TGTGCCAGCAGTTTAAACGGCTACGAGCAGTACTTC | CASSLNGYEQYF
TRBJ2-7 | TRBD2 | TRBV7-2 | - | TGTGCCAGCAGCTCCTTAGCGGGGGGCCGGTACGAGCAGTACTTC | CASSSLAGGRYEQYF
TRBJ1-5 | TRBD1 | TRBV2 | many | TGTGCCAGCAGTAACCCCCGGGACAGCCCGTATAGCAATCAGCCCCAGCATTTT | CASSNPRDSPYSNQPQHF
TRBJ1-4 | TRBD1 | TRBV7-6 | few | TGTGCCAGCAGCTTAAGACAGGGCCCTGAAAAACTGTTTTTT | CASSLRQGPEKLFF
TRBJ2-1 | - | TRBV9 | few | TGTGCCAGCAGCGTAGATCAGAATGAGCAGTTCTTC | CASSVDQNEQFF
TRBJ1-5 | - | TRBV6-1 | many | TGTGCCAGCAGTGATGCAACCATTCGGTCGACCCAGGCTCAGCCCCAGCATTTT | CASSDATIRSTQAQPQHF
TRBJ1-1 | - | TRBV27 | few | TGTGCCAGCAGTTTATCCCTCGTCCGGGGTTTCCCGAGGGAAGCTTTCTTT | CASSLSLVRGFPREAFF
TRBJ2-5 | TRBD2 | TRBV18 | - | TGTGCCAGCTCACCGGCTAGCGGGGGGCTTCAAGAGACCCAGTACTTC | CASSPASGGLQETQYF
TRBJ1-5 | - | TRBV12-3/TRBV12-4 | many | TGTGCCAGCAGTTTAGGGTGGGGGAATCAGCCCCAGCATTTT | CASSLGWGNQPQHF
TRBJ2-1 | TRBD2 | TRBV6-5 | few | TGTGCCAGCAGTTACTCGCGGGGGGCCTCTGACAATGAGCAGTTCTTC | CASSYSRGASDNEQFF
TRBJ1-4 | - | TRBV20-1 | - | TGCAGTGCTAGAGATCAGCGGGGACATGAAAAACTGTTTTTT | CSARDQRGHEKLFF
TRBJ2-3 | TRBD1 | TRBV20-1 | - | TGCAGTGCTTCACAGGGGGCGAGCACAGATACGCAGTATTTT | CSASQGASTDTQYF
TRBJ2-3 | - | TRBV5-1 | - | TGCGCCAGCACACCAACGCCTGACTCTAGCACAGATACGCAGTATTTT | CASTPTPDSSTDTQYF
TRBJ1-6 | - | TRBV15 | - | TGTGCCACCAGCAGAGTGGGCGATTCACCCCTCCACTTT | CATSRVGDSPLHF
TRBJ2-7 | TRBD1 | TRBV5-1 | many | TGCGCCAGCAGCGAACAGGGGGAAGGCTACGAGCAGTACTTC | CASSEQGEGYEQYF
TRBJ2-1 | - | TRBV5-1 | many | TGCGCCAGCAGCTTGGAGGGCAGCTACAATGAGCAGTTCTTC | CASSLEGSYNEQFF